A single sample is the source of the 12 T cell receptor beta chains below, sequenced in a study of blood T cell repertoires in COVID-19. Assay used: immunoSEQ multiplex PCR; TCRdb lists only in-frame clones, some missing. The table has more than 50,000 clones, approximately 91% seen once. Source material: peripheral blood. Every receptor here comes from a human donor in a cohort sampled during active COVID-19.

The rearrangement uses TRBV6-2 or TRBV6-3 and TRBJ2-5, with 7 bases lining up with TRBD1. Germline CDR1 and CDR2: MNHEY and SVGEGT. The CDR3 length is 17 residues. Trimming at V came to 5 bases and at J to 2 bases, leaving 14 bases not matched to a gene. CDR3 in amino acids: CASSILKTGLTQETQYF. The CDR3 nucleotides read TGTGCCAGCAGTATTCTAAAGACAGGGCTAACTCAAGAGACCCAGTACTTC.

The chain has TRBV6-6 and TRBJ1-5; 11 nucleotides match TRBD1. With V trimmed by 2 bases and J by 5 bases, 2 bases remained unmatched. CDR3 size: 15 residues. The V gene's germline CDR1 is MNHNY and CDR2 SVGAGI (reference sequence). The CDR3 DNA reads as TGTGCCAGCAGTTACCAGGGACAGGGGGATCAGCCCCAGCATTTT. Its protein is CASSYQGQGDQPQHF.

The chain recombines TRBV19 with TRBJ1-5, with D possibly TRBD1 on 5 matching bases. V was shortened by 7 bases and J by 6 bases, with 13 bases between the two germline ends. Per germline, CDR1 LNHDA and CDR2 SQIVND (reference sequence). The CDR3 consists of 13 residues. In DNA form, the CDR3 reads TGTGCCAGTAAAGCCGGGGGGATTCAGCCCCAGCATTTT. Encoded protein: CASKAGGIQPQHF.

The J gene is TRBJ2-1, the V gene TRBV19; 11 bases are shared with TRBD2. The CDR3 contains 15 residues. V trimming: 5 bases; J trimming: 7 bases; junction bases outside the gene matches: 7. Per the germline V gene, CDR1 is LNHDA and CDR2 is SQIVND (reference sequence). For the CDR3, the DNA is TGTGCCAGTAGTGTACTAGCGGGAGTCGGTAATGAGCAGTTCTTC. Its protein product is CASSVLAGVGNEQFF.

The rearrangement uses TRBV4-2 and TRBJ1-1, with 12 bases matching TRBD1. This CDR3 region has 16 residues. V was clipped by 0 bases and J by 5 bases; unmatched bases: 4. Germline lookup yields CDR1 LGHNA and CDR2 YNFKEQ. CDR3 coding DNA: TGTGCCAGCAGCCAAGAAGTGGGACAGGGGGCTACTGAAGCTTTCTTT. This translates into CASSQEVGQGATEAFF.

The table lists this clone with a count of one. The rearrangement joins TRBV11-2 to TRBJ2-1, with no clear D. V was cut by 0 bases and J by 4 bases, with 10 bases left in between. The CDR3 runs 15 residues. Germline CDR1 reads SGHAT; CDR2 reads FQNNGV. This CDR3 is CASSLDSRQYNEQFF. CDR3 DNA: TGTGCCAGCAGCTTAGACTCCCGCCAGTACAATGAGCAGTTCTTC.

The CDR3 sequence: CSASLAGRIETQYF. CDR3 nucleotides: TGCAGTGCTAGTCTAGCGGGACGGATAGAGACCCAGTACTTC. The V gene is TRBV20-1, the J gene TRBJ2-5, with 9 bases identical to TRBD2. The CDR3 runs to 14 residues. Per germline, CDR1 DFQATT and CDR2 SNEGSKA (reference sequence). With 3 bases clipped from V and 4 bases from J, the junction kept 6 bases outside the gene matches.

The V and J genes are TRBV6-5 and TRBJ1-1, with D possibly being TRBD1 (5 bases). Between the trimmed V and J ends, which lost 5 bases and 1 base, there was a span of 14 bases. The CDR3 runs 15 residues. Germline lookup yields CDR1 MNHEY and CDR2 SVGAGI. The CDR3: CASSTPAGKNTEAFF. DNA for the CDR3: TGTGCCAGCAGTACCCCGGCAGGGAAGAACACTGAAGCTTTCTTT.

The rearrangement joins TRBV9 to TRBJ2-1; TRBD2 might be the D (6 bases). Germline values: CDR1 SGDLS, CDR2 YYNGEE. The CDR3 length is 16 residues. The V gene lost 0 bases and the J gene lost 0 bases, with 10 bases spanning the gap. The CDR3 sequence is CASSVVAGSSYNEQFF. Written as DNA, the CDR3 is TGTGCCAGCAGCGTAGTGGCGGGGAGCTCCTACAATGAGCAGTTCTTC.

This chain connects TRBV4-1 to TRBJ2-1, with 7 bases identical to TRBD2. The CDR3 is 13 residues long. The J segment lost 7 bases and the V segment lost 4 bases, leaving 4 bases of the junction unmatched. Per germline, CDR1 MGHRA and CDR2 YSYEKL. The CDR3 spells CASSPRDYNEQFF. CDR3 sequence (DNA): TGCGCCAGCAGCCCCCGGGACTATAATGAGCAGTTCTTC.

The chain recombines TRBV6-5 with TRBJ1-5; D uncertain. Looked up from germline, CDR1 is MNHEY and CDR2 is SVGAGI. This CDR3 is 14 amino acids long. Trimming took 4 bases from V and 0 from J, leaving 7 bases between them. CDR3 DNA: TGTGCCAGCAGTTCCGCCTATAGCAATCAGCCCCAGCATTTT. As protein: CASSSAYSNQPQHF.

The chain recombines TRBV24-1 with TRBJ2-7; 10 bases fit TRBD1. Germline V gene sequence: CDR1 KGHDR, CDR2 SFDVKD. V shed 7 bases and J 4 bases; nucleotides not matched to a gene: 12. The CDR3 runs 16 residues. CDR3 in amino acids: CATSPTPGQGKYEQYF. The CDR3 bases are TGTGCCACCAGCCCCACGCCGGGACAGGGGAAGTACGAGCAGTACTTC.